The T cell receptor (beta chain) under discussion was sequenced for a study of blood T cell repertoires in COVID-19. In the original workflow: Estimated nucleated cell counts came from reference gene primer amplification. Repertoires were generated with immunoSEQ multiplex PCR, while TCRdb's copy carries only in-frame clones and drops some. V, J and clone size were drawn from that table, and D and trimming were deduced from the DNA. The data contain approximately 320,000 clones, roughly nine tenths of them singletons. Germline V gene lookup returns CDR1 GTSNPN and CDR2 SVGIG (reference sequence). V dropped 2 bases and J dropped 9; count of bases not matched to a gene: 5. CDR3 length equals 13 residues. Participant ages covered roughly 18 to 89 years across some 25 US areas. Categorization into cohorts depended on clinical history that participants reported.

The TCR originated in a man in his 60s who had recovered from COVID-19. The sample comprised PBMCs or T cells enriched from blood (not recorded which). This chain uses TRBV30 with TRBJ1-5; 9 bases match TRBD1. This chain's CDR3 is CAWSWDRERPQHF. The CDR3 DNA is TGTGCCTGGAGTTGGGACAGGGAGAGGCCCCAGCATTTT.